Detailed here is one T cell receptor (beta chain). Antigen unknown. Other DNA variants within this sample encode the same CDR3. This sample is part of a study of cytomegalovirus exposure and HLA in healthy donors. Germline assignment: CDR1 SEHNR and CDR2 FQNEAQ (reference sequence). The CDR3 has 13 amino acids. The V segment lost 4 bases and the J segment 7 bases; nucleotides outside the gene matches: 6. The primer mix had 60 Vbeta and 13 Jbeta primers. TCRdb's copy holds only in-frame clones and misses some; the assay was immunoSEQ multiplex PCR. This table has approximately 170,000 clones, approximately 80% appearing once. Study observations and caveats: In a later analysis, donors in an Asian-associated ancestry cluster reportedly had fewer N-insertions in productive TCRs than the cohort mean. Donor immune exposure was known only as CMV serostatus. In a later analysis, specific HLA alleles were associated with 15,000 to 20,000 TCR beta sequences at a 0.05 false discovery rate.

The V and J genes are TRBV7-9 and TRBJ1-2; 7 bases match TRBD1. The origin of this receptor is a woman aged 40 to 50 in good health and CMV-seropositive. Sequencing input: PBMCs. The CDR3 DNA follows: TGTGCCAGCAGCTCCGGACAGGAACGTGGCTACACCTTC. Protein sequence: CASSSGQERGYTF.